In its sample, the clone carrying this T cell receptor beta chain was seen once. V was trimmed by 5 bases and J by 7 bases, leaving 9 bases between them. This CDR3 spans 11 amino acids. Germline V lookup: CDR1 LNHDA, CDR2 SQIVND (reference sequence). This record comes from a study of CD8 T cells in Susac syndrome. Reverse transcription of about 0.5 to 1 ug RNA used random hexamers. One entry per CDR3 protein, called by TCRdb with MiXCR from the immunoSEQ multiplex PCR reads. Among approximately 120,000 distinct CDR3 sequences listed, 90% to 98% were seen once. This receptor was taken from a human donor in good health. The V and J genes are TRBV19 and TRBJ2-7; D remains unclear. The sample consisted of CD4+ T cells from PBMCs. The CDR3 DNA sequence: TGTGCCAGTAGTGATGGGCGGGAGCAGTACTTC. Amino acid sequence: CASSDGREQYF.